This T cell receptor beta chain was observed in a study of beta chain features in type 1 diabetes. Whole-study findings and limits: More deletions and fewer insertions at VDJ junctions were seen in type 1 diabetes patients.

Concerning this clone itself: The antigen is unknown.

Sequencing targeted expressed TCRB transcripts, as all isolated RNA had been reverse transcribed. The protocol was immunoSEQ multiplex PCR, while the TCRdb copy is restricted to in-frame clones and leaves out a portion. The sample gives hundreds of thousands of clones, around an eighth of which show up once; under 0.02% is in the top ten. Germline CDR1 GTSNPN, CDR2 SVGIG (reference sequence). The V end lost 3 bases, the J end lost 14 bases, and 17 bases lay between the germline ends. The CDR3 consists of 12 residues. This clonotype originated in a man in his late teens or twenties in good health. Sequencing was carried out using naive CD4+ T cells from blood. The chain joins TRBV30 to TRBJ2-1; D gene unclear. The CDR3 DNA is TGTGCCTGGAGCGCAGGCTACGGTGAAAAGTTCTTC. Protein: CAWSAGYGEKFF.